The 17 T cell receptor beta chains listed next were all sequenced from one sample in a study of blood T cell repertoires in COVID-19. TCRdb keeps only in-frame clones here, not all; method: immunoSEQ multiplex PCR. The sample lists around 300,000 clones; approximately 88% were seen once. The sequencing sample was made of peripheral blood. The receptors originated from a woman in her thirties with COVID-19, enrolled during active disease.

The V call is TRBV30, the J call TRBJ1-4; 7 bases are shared with TRBD1. The CDR3 totals 13 residues. Germline CDR1 and CDR2: GTSNPN and SVGIG (reference sequence). V lost 4 bases and J lost 4; bases outside the gene matches: 3. The CDR3 DNA sequence: TGTGCCTGGACCACAGGGGATAATGAAAAACTGTTTTTT. Translation: CAWTTGDNEKLFF.

V usage is TRBV5-1 and J usage is TRBJ1-6; TRBD1 aligns across 8 bases. The CDR3 is 16 residues long. The J segment lost 10 bases and the V segment lost 0 bases, leaving 9 bases of the junction unmatched. The V gene's germline CDR1 is SGHRS and CDR2 YFSETQ. This CDR3 reads CASSLALGQAFSPLHF. CDR3 in DNA: TGCGCCAGCAGCTTGGCCCTGGGACAGGCTTTCTCACCCCTCCACTTT.

The chain has TRBV5-5 and TRBJ1-5, with a possible D match to TRBD1 (6 bases). CDR3 size: 17 residues. Per germline, CDR1 SGHKS and CDR2 YYEKEE (reference sequence). V gave up 4 bases and J gave up 5 bases, with 22 bases separating them. CDR3 DNA sequence: TGTGCCAGCAGCCCCGGCGGAGGACAGAGGGCCTATCAGCCCCAGCATTTT. Protein: CASSPGGGQRAYQPQHF.

This clone has only a few counts. The chain has TRBV6-5 and TRBJ1-5; D remains unclear. Germline-derived CDR1 and CDR2 are MNHEY and SVGAGI. CDR3 length equals 13 residues. V lost 4 bases, J lost 7 bases, and 11 bases lay in between. Here the CDR3 reads CASSWISGQPQHF. The CDR3 region has the DNA TGTGCCAGCAGTTGGATCAGCGGCCAGCCCCAGCATTTT.

CDR3 residues: CATSRDRGYGGYTF. In DNA, the CDR3 is TGTGCCACCAGCAGAGACCGAGGATATGGCGGCTACACCTTC. This chain links TRBV15 with TRBJ1-2, with D unclear. Germline lookup yields CDR1 LNHNV and CDR2 YYDKDF (reference sequence). V shed 0 bases and J shed 8 bases, with 13 bases lying between them. CDR3 length: 14 amino acids. The whole variable domain, remainder taken from reference TRBV15 and TRBJ1-2, is DAMVIQNPRYQVTQFGKPVTLSCSQTLNHNVMYWYQQKSSQAPKLLFHYYDKDFNNEADTPDNFQSRRPNTSFCFLDIRSPGLGDTAMYLCATSRDRGYGGYTFGSGTRLTVV.

The J gene is TRBJ1-3, the V gene TRBV6-5; no reliable D call. This CDR3 contains 14 residues. Germline CDR1 is MNHEY and CDR2 is SVGAGI. The V end lost 6 bases, the J end lost 2 bases, and 11 bases lay between the germline ends. In nucleotides, the CDR3 is TGTGCCAGCAGGCCCGGCGGGCCTGGAAACACCATATATTTT. It is translated as CASRPGGPGNTIYF.

The V gene is TRBV12-3 or TRBV12-4, the J gene TRBJ1-5; no reliable D call. V was clipped by 5 bases and J by 6 bases, with 11 bases between them. The CDR3 spans 13 residues. The CDR3 DNA reads as TGTGCCAGCAGTCTCGGGTCAATTCAGCCCCAGCATTTT. It codes for CASSLGSIQPQHF.

The CDR3 DNA reads TGTGCCGGGGGGGGCGGCGGGGAGCTGTTTTTT. Its translation is CAGGGGGELFF. J is TRBJ2-2 and V is TRBV12-3 or TRBV12-4; possible D gene TRBD2, 7 bases. Deletions cut 11 bases from V and 7 bases from J, with 11 bases between. CDR3 length equals 11 residues.

The gene calls are TRBV6-6 and TRBJ1-1; 12 bases line up with TRBD1. This CDR3 has 15 residues. CDR1 is MNHNY and CDR2 is SVGAGI in the germline V gene (reference sequence). The V gene end was trimmed by 2 bases and the J gene end by 5 bases; junction bases not matched to a gene: 3. CDR3 sequence reads: CASSYGGQGATEAFF. The CDR3 DNA reads as TGTGCCAGCAGTTACGGGGGACAGGGGGCGACTGAAGCTTTCTTT.

The chain carries TRBV5-1 and TRBJ2-3; TRBD1 agrees at 8 bases. From germline, CDR1 is SGHRS and CDR2 YFSETQ. The junction had 10 bases not matched to a gene; V was cut back by 5 bases and J by 5 bases. This CDR3 has 15 amino acids. CDR3 region: CASSPRQGFGDTQYF. The CDR3 bases are TGCGCCAGCAGTCCACGACAGGGGTTCGGAGATACGCAGTATTTT.

This clone appeared once. The chain combines TRBV6-5 with TRBJ2-1; 11 bases match TRBD2. Germline V gene sequence: CDR1 MNHEY, CDR2 SVGAGI. V lost 6 bases to trimming and J lost 5 bases; unmatched junction nucleotides: 6. The CDR3 totals 15 residues. CDR3 loop: CASSELAGGDNEQFF. The CDR3 DNA reads as TGTGCCAGCAGCGAGCTAGCGGGGGGAGACAATGAGCAGTTCTTC.

The chain is built from TRBV6-1 and TRBJ1-4; TRBD1 might be the D (5 bases). Per the germline V gene, CDR1 is MNHNS and CDR2 is SASEGT. This CDR3 has 13 amino acids. Trimming shortened V by 3 bases and J by 4 bases, and 6 bases separated the two germline ends. The CDR3 region is CASSDQGNEKLFF. The CDR3 DNA reads TGTGCCAGCAGTGATCAGGGTAATGAAAAACTGTTTTTT.

V and J are TRBV24-1 and TRBJ1-1, with 7 bases aligning to TRBD1. The CDR3 is 13 residues long. Germline CDR1 and CDR2: KGHDR and SFDVKD. Germline trimming cut 3 bases from V and 6 bases from J; bases unmatched to any gene: 3. CDR3 in amino acids: CATSDRQGAEAFF. CDR3 bases: TGTGCCACCAGTGATCGACAGGGAGCTGAAGCTTTCTTT.

The rearrangement links TRBV2 to TRBJ2-7, with D possibly matching TRBD1 (6 bases). The ends were cut back, 7 bases at V and 4 bases at J, with 14 bases in the middle. This CDR3 has 13 amino acids. Germline assignment: CDR1 SNHLY and CDR2 FYNNEI. The CDR3 sequence: CASNQDREYEQYF. Here the CDR3 DNA reads TGTGCCAGCAATCAGGACAGAGAATACGAGCAGTACTTC.

The chain links TRBV7-9 to TRBJ2-2; no definite D call. Trimming cost V 2 bases and J 5 bases, with 6 bases left between them. Germline CDR1 and CDR2: SEHNR and FQNEAQ (reference sequence). CDR3 length equals 13 residues. The CDR3, as DNA: TGTGCCAGCAGCTTATCTTCTACCGGGGAGCTGTTTTTT. Translating gives CASSLSSTGELFF.

This clone showed up just once. The chain combines TRBV27 with TRBJ1-5; D is possibly TRBD1 (6 bases). Trimming removed 5 bases from V and 2 bases from J, with 10 bases in between. The CDR3 is made up of 14 amino acids. Per the germline V gene, CDR1 is MNHEY and CDR2 is SMNVEV (reference sequence). The CDR3 region has the DNA TGTGCCAGCAGTAGACCAGGGGGCAATCAGCCCCAGCATTTT. This gives the protein CASSRPGGNQPQHF.

This clone was detected only a few times. The chain uses TRBV6-6 and TRBJ2-1; TRBD2 matches at 7 bases. Germline loops: CDR1 MNHNY, CDR2 SVGAGI (reference sequence). The CDR3 covers 16 residues. The trim removed 3 bases at V and 0 bases at J, leaving 5 bases unmatched. CDR3: CASSYFGGSSYNEQFF. CDR3 DNA sequence: TGTGCCAGCAGTTATTTCGGGGGGAGCTCCTACAATGAGCAGTTCTTC.